A single sample is the source of the 20 T cell receptor beta chains below, sequenced in a study of T-cell memory formation after mild COVID-19. TCRdb analysed the 5' RACE reads with MiXCR anew, one entry per CDR3 protein. The sample has about 190,000 distinct CDR3 sequences, about 27% seen once. Sequencing was performed on PBMCs or a T cell subset sorted from them (not recorded which). The origin of the receptors is an adult woman who had mild COVID-19 (a few samples of this study predate the infection). Cell type and time point are not known.

This chain joins TRBV7-9 and TRBJ1-6; D gene unclear. Per germline, CDR1 SEHNR and CDR2 FQNEAQ (reference sequence). This CDR3 is built from 14 residues. V was pared by 5 bases and J by 4 bases, with 9 bases between. CDR3 amino acids: CASSPEQYNSPLHF. The CDR3 DNA reads TGTGCCAGCAGCCCAGAACAGTATAATTCACCCCTCCACTTT. The full variable domain, its missing parts supplied by reference TRBV7-9 and TRBJ1-6, is DTGVSQNPRHKITKRGQNVTFRCDPISEHNRLYWYRQTLGQGPEFLTYFQNEAQLEKSRLLSDRFSAERPKGSFSTLEIQRTEQGDSAMYLCASSPEQYNSPLHFGNGTRLTVT.

This clonotype was counted a few times. The chain recombines TRBV10-3 with TRBJ2-2; D may be TRBD1 or TRBD2 (5 bases each). The CDR3 sequence is 16 residues long. CDR1 is ENHRY and CDR2 is SYGVKD in the germline V gene. V lost 4 bases, J lost 6 bases, and 18 bases lay in between. The CDR3: CAISAPGTSRPGELFF. CDR3 DNA: TGTGCCATCAGTGCACCAGGGACGTCTAGACCCGGGGAGCTGTTTTTT.

V gene TRBV7-6 combines with J gene TRBJ2-2; D unresolved. Germline-derived CDR1 and CDR2 are SGHVS and FNYEAQ. V was pared by 2 bases and J by 6 bases, with 13 bases between. The CDR3 loop spans 15 amino acids. DNA for the CDR3: TGTGCCAGCAGCTTACCCTCGGCGGCGTCCGGGGAGCTGTTTTTT. Residues: CASSLPSAASGELFF.

V and J are TRBV6-5 and TRBJ2-3; 8 bases line up with TRBD1. The germline CDR1 and CDR2 sequences are MNHEY and SVGAGI. V was pared by 0 bases and J by 3 bases, with 8 bases of the junction left unmatched. There are 17 residues in the CDR3. In DNA, the CDR3 is TGTGCCAGCAGTTACTCGATGGCCAGGGGGCTGACAGATACGCAGTATTTT. Its protein is CASSYSMARGLTDTQYF.

V is TRBV14 and J is TRBJ2-2; D ambiguous. This CDR3 spans 14 amino acids. Germline V lookup: CDR1 SGHDN, CDR2 FVKESK. V lost 4 bases and J 5 bases, leaving 11 bases between the germline ends. As DNA, the CDR3 is TGTGCCAGCAGCCGCCAGTTGGAAACCGGGGAGCTGTTTTTT. It yields the protein CASSRQLETGELFF.

Of note for this clonotype: The junction departs from germline at one end; a sequencing error may be responsible. The V call is TRBV5-1, the J call TRBJ2-1; weak D call: TRBD1 (5 bases). Germline assignment: CDR1 SGHRS and CDR2 YFSETQ. This CDR3 comprises 17 residues. CDR3 amino acids: CASRLQPPPGSYNEQFF. CDR3 in DNA: TGCGCCAGCCGCTTACAGCCCCCCCCAGGGTCCTACAATGAGCAGTTCTTC.

This chain uses TRBV29-1 with TRBJ2-1, with TRBD1 matching over 9 bases. CDR1 SQVTM and CDR2 ANQGSEA come from the germline V gene. The V gene end was trimmed by 7 bases and the J gene end by 11 bases; junction bases not matched to a gene: 9. The CDR3 covers 12 residues. CDR3 loop: CSARGTGGKQFF. The CDR3, as DNA: TGCAGCGCGCGCGGAACAGGGGGCAAGCAGTTCTTC.

The chain has TRBV25-1 and TRBJ1-1, with D possibly TRBD1 on 5 matching bases. The CDR3 loop spans 14 amino acids. Germline V gene sequence: CDR1 MGHDK, CDR2 SYGVNS. Trimming removed 7 bases from V and 3 bases from J, with 15 bases in between. The CDR3 sequence: CASTSGGVDTEAFF. For the CDR3, the DNA is TGTGCCAGCACCTCGGGGGGGGTGGACACTGAAGCTTTCTTT.

This clonotype came up a few times. The chain employs TRBV19 and TRBJ1-1; D is uncertain. CDR3 length: 13 residues. In germline, CDR1 is LNHDA, CDR2 SQIVND (reference sequence). Trimming took 10 bases from V and 5 from J, leaving 17 bases between them. CDR3 sequence: CAISRAVGTEAFF. The CDR3 region has the DNA TGTGCCATCTCGCGGGCGGTGGGGACTGAAGCTTTCTTT.

J is TRBJ2-1 and V is TRBV30; D possibly matches TRBD1 or TRBD2 (6 bases each). Between the trimmed V and J ends, which lost 5 bases and 8 bases, there was a span of 25 bases. Germline V gene lookup returns CDR1 GTSNPN and CDR2 SVGIG (reference sequence). This CDR3 contains 16 residues. CDR3 protein: CAWRRRGGPRRDEQFF. The CDR3 coding sequence is TGTGCCTGGCGCCGTCGTGGGGGGCCGAGGAGGGATGAGCAGTTCTTC.

This clonotype was detected only a few times. This sequence joins TRBV9 and TRBJ1-3, with no clear D. The V gene's germline CDR1 is SGDLS and CDR2 YYNGEE. Between the trimmed V and J ends, which lost 1 base and 1 base, there was a span of 0 bases. The CDR3 extends over 12 amino acids. CDR3 DNA: TGTGCCAGCAGCGTATCTGGAAACACCATATATTTT. It codes for CASSVSGNTIYF.

V gene TRBV13 combines with J gene TRBJ2-3; D is uncertain. The CDR3 is made up of 13 amino acids. The germline V and J ends were trimmed by 7 bases and 2 bases, with 10 bases remaining between them. Germline assignment: CDR1 PRHDT and CDR2 FYEKMQ (reference sequence). This chain's CDR3 is CASKYSVTDTQYF. The CDR3 DNA reads as TGTGCCAGCAAGTACAGCGTCACAGATACGCAGTATTTT. The full variable domain, completed using reference TRBV13 and TRBJ2-3, is AAGVIQSPRHLIKEKRETATLKCYPIPRHDTVYWYQQGPGQDPQFLISFYEKMQSDKGSIPDRFSAQQFSDYHSELNMSSLELGDSALYFCASKYSVTDTQYFGPGTRLTVL.

This chain uses TRBV12-3 or TRBV12-4 with TRBJ2-3; 7 bases match TRBD2. The junction had 9 bases not matched to a gene; V was cut back by 6 bases and J by 6 bases. The CDR3 is 14 residues long. CDR3 DNA sequence: TGTGCCAGCAGGGACCCTAGCGGTGCGGATACGCAGTATTTT. It codes for CASRDPSGADTQYF.

V is TRBV5-6 and J is TRBJ2-7, with D possibly being TRBD2 (5 bases). This CDR3 contains 15 residues. Germline-derived CDR1 and CDR2 are SGHDT and YYEEEE. Trimming took off 3 bases at V and 0 bases at J, with 13 bases between the two ends. The CDR3 here is CASSSGPADSYEQYF. In DNA, the CDR3 is TGTGCCAGCAGCTCCGGACCAGCGGACTCCTACGAGCAGTACTTC.

This clonotype has more than one count but fewer than ten. The conserved phenylalanine or tryptophan normally closing the CDR3 is absent here, so this likely arose from a read error. The DNA is left out, because the CDR3 cannot be placed on it with certainty; the CDR3 is given as TCRdb lists it. The V gene is TRBV7-2, the J gene TRBJ1-1. The CDR3 contains 14 residues when both ends are counted. CDR1 is SGHTA and CDR2 is FQGNSA in the germline V gene. This chain's CDR3 is CASSLALRTAGLMY.

This clonotype turned up a few times. The chain carries TRBV19 and TRBJ2-2; TRBD1 or TRBD2 may be the D gene (5 bases each). The CDR3 has 14 amino acids. CDR1 is LNHDA, CDR2 SQIVND, per germline (reference sequence). Trimming cost V 5 bases and J 7 bases, with 14 bases left between them. The CDR3 bases are TGTGCCAGTAGTTGGTCCGGGGCTGACGGGGAGCTGTTTTTT. Residues: CASSWSGADGELFF.

The chain carries TRBV5-1 and TRBJ2-5; TRBD2 is a possible D gene (6 bases). The CDR3 consists of 16 residues. V was clipped by 0 bases and J by 1 base, with 13 bases between them. Germline V gives CDR1 SGHRS, CDR2 YFSETQ. CDR3 sequence reads: CASSLVGLGFQETQYF. In nucleotides, the CDR3 is TGCGCCAGCAGCTTGGTGGGACTTGGGTTCCAAGAGACCCAGTACTTC.

This clonotype has more than one count but fewer than ten. DNA of the CDR3: TGTGCCACCAGTGACCGACTAGCGGGAGCAGATACGCAGTATTTT. It codes for CATSDRLAGADTQYF. The chain recombines TRBV24-1 with TRBJ2-3; 12 bases are a match to TRBD2. CDR3 length: 15 amino acids. CDR1 is KGHDR, CDR2 SFDVKD, per germline. Unmatched junction bases numbered 2, after V lost 4 bases and J lost 4 bases.

This clonotype was observed a few times. This chain joins TRBV5-1 and TRBJ2-5; 9 nucleotides match TRBD1. Germline CDR1 and CDR2: SGHRS and YFSETQ. V lost 4 bases and J lost 4; bases outside the gene matches: 11. CDR3 length: 16 amino acids. The DNA for the CDR3 is TGCGCCAGCAGCGGACTACTACAGGGGGCAGGAGAGACCCAGTACTTC. Encoded protein: CASSGLLQGAGETQYF.

The gene calls are TRBV6-2 or TRBV6-3 and TRBJ2-3, with no clear D. V was cut by 5 bases and J by 3 bases, with 9 bases left in between. This CDR3 is built from 13 residues. The germline gives CDR1 MNHEY, CDR2 SVGEGT. As DNA, the CDR3 is TGTGCCAGCAGTACCCCGGCGACAGATACGCAGTATTTT. It translates to CASSTPATDTQYF.